This entry describes one T cell receptor (beta chain). It was with 60 Vbeta and 13 Jbeta primers that the PCR ran. Assay used: immunoSEQ multiplex PCR; TCRdb lists only in-frame clones, some missing. The table lists around 44,000 clones. Germline values: CDR1 SGHRS, CDR2 YFSETQ. The junction had 1 base not matched to a gene; V was cut back by 4 bases and J by 5 bases. The CDR3 length is 13 residues. This entry comes from a study of cytomegalovirus exposure and HLA in healthy donors. The rearrangement joins TRBV5-1 to TRBJ2-3; 10 bases match TRBD1. The clonotype originates from a male donor in good health and CMV-seropositive. Sequenced material: PBMCs. The CDR3 DNA follows: TGCGCCAGCAGCGGGACAGGGGTAGATACGCAGTATTTT. Translated: CASSGTGVDTQYF. The complete variable domain, with remaining parts taken from reference TRBV5-1 and TRBJ2-3, reads KAGVTQTPRYLIKTRGQQVTLSCSPISGHRSVSWYQQTPGQGLQFLFEYFSETQRNKGNFPGRFSGRQFSNSRSEMNVSTLELGDSALYLCASSGTGVDTQYFGPGTRLTVL.